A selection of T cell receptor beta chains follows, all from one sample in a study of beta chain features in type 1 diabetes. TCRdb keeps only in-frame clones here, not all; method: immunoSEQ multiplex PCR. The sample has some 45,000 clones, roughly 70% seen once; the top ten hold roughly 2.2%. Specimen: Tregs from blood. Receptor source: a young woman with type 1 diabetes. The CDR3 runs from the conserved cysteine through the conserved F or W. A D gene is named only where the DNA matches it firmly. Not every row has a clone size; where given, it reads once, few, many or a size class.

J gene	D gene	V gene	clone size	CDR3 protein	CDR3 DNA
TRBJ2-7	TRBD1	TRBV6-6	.	CASRTGGALYEQYF	TGTGCCAGCAGAACAGGGGGCGCGTTGTACGAGCAGTACTTC
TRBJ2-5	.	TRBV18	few	CASSPEETQYF	TGTGCCAGCTCACCGGAGGAGACCCAGTACTTC
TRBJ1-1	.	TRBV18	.	CASSPGALNTEAFF	TGTGCCAGCTCACCAGGAGCCCTGAACACTGAAGCTTTCTTT
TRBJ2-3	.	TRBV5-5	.	CASSLIGSTDTQYF	TGTGCCAGCAGCTTAATCGGGAGCACAGATACGCAGTATTTT
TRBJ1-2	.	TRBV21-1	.	CASSTRDRNNYGYTF	TGTGCCAGCAGCACCCGGGACAGAAATAACTATGGCTACACCTTC
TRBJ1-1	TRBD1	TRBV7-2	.	CASSAQVGGQGLSFF	TGTGCCAGCAGCGCCCAAGTAGGGGGACAGGGTTTATCTTTCTTT
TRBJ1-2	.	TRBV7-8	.	CASSLGYRPSTF	TGTGCCAGCAGCTTAGGTTACAGGCCTTCCACCTTC
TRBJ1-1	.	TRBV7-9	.	CASSTNDREAFF	TGTGCCAGCAGCACAAATGACAGGGAAGCTTTCTTT
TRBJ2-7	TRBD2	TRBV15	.	CATSRETSDNGEQYF	TGTGCCACCAGCAGAGAGACTAGCGACAACGGTGAGCAGTACTTC
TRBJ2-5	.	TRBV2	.	CASSALRGETQYF	TGTGCCAGCAGTGCTCTTAGGGGTGAGACCCAGTACTTC
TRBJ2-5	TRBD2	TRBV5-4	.	CASSSWTRLETQYF	TGTGCCAGCAGCTCCTGGACTAGATTAGAGACCCAGTACTTC
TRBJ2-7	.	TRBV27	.	CASSLCILEGTFGTTSYEQYF	TGTGCCAGCAGTTTATGTATCTTGGAGGGGACCTTCGGGACCACCTCCTACGAGCAGTACTTC
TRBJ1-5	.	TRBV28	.	CANQKGENQPQHF	TGTGCCAACCAGAAGGGGGAAAATCAGCCCCAGCATTTT
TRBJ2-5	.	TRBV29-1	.	CSVEVLPRETQYF	TGCAGCGTTGAGGTCCTTCCCCGGGAGACCCAGTACTTC
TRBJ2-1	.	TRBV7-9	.	CASSLVISGLAGARNEQFF	TGTGCCAGCAGCTTAGTTATTTCGGGGTTGGCAGGGGCCCGCAATGAGCAGTTCTTC
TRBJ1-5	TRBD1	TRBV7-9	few	CASSPTGDQPQHF	TGTGCCAGCAGCCCGACAGGGGATCAGCCCCAGCATTTT
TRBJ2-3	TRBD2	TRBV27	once	CASSLSSGGATADTQYF	TGTGCCAGCAGTTTAAGTAGCGGGGGGGCCACGGCAGATACGCAGTATTTT
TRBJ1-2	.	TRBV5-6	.	CASSHDISVYTF	TGTGCCAGCAGCCACGACATAAGTGTCTACACCTTC
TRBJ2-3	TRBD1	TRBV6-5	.	CASSSRQGASDTQYF	TGTGCCAGCAGCTCCAGACAGGGGGCATCAGATACGCAGTATTTT